The 13 T cell receptor beta chains given below trace back to one sample, sequenced in a study of spatial heterogeneity in lung cancer. Study findings and constraints: Within tumors, counts of expanded alpha and beta TCRs tracked tumor mutation counts.

Time point here: sample taken at primary tumor resection. Their recognized antigens are unknown. TCRdb independently ran MiXCR on the 5' RACE reads; one entry per CDR3 protein. This sample has about 27,000 distinct CDR3 sequences, with roughly 6.9% found just once. Sequenced material: lung tumor tissue, taken at surgery. These receptors came from a male donor with early-stage non-small cell lung cancer.

In this sample, this clonotype turned up a few times. CDR3 amino acids: CASGRSGEIDTGELFF. The CDR3 DNA sequence: TGTGCTAGTGGTAGGTCAGGGGAAATAGACACCGGGGAGCTGTTTTTT. The chain recombines TRBV12-5 with TRBJ2-2; D may be TRBD1 (6 bases). The CDR3 length is 16 residues. V was trimmed by 5 bases and J by 3 bases, leaving 16 bases between them. Looked up from germline, CDR1 is LGHNT and CDR2 is FRNRAP.

This clonotype ranks as medium-sized. The chain uses TRBV3-1 and TRBJ2-7; TRBD2 matches 7 bases. Per the germline V gene, CDR1 is LGHDT and CDR2 is YNNKEL (reference sequence). The CDR3 has 16 amino acids. V lost 1 base to trimming and J lost 0 bases; unmatched junction nucleotides: 6. The CDR3 is CASSQGAAGTSYEQYF. The CDR3 DNA is TGTGCCAGCAGCCAAGGGGCAGCGGGGACCTCCTACGAGCAGTACTTC.

This clonotype was seen a single time. The chain links TRBV9 to TRBJ1-1; tentative D call: TRBD1 (5 bases). V was shortened by 4 bases and J by 0 bases, with 13 bases between the two germline ends. This CDR3 region has 15 residues. CDR1 and CDR2 from the germline V gene are SGDLS and YYNGEE. CDR3 sequence reads: CASSFTGRLNTEAFF. DNA of the CDR3: TGTGCCAGCAGCTTCACAGGACGCTTGAACACTGAAGCTTTCTTT.

CDR3 sequence: CASGDSLDMETQYF. In DNA, the CDR3 is TGCGCCAGCGGGGACAGCTTGGATATGGAGACCCAGTACTTC. The J gene is TRBJ2-5, the V gene TRBV5-1; 7 positions agree with TRBD1. Germline V lookup: CDR1 SGHRS, CDR2 YFSETQ. The CDR3 extends over 14 amino acids. Trimming removed 7 bases from V and 5 bases from J; junction bases left unmatched: 11.

This clonotype was picked up a small number of times. The rearrangement links TRBV6-6 to TRBJ1-5; D not resolved. Trimming took 11 bases from V and 7 from J, leaving 6 bases between them. Germline V gives CDR1 MNHNY, CDR2 SVGAGI (reference sequence). The length of the CDR3 is 9 residues. Here the CDR3 DNA reads TGTGCCGCTTCGCAGCCCCAGCATTTT. Translation gives CAASQPQHF.

The chain recombines TRBV5-1 with TRBJ2-5; D gene ambiguous. V lost 4 bases and J lost 2, with 12 bases in between. The CDR3 sequence is 14 residues long. CDR1 is SGHRS, CDR2 YFSETQ, per germline. CDR3 residues: CASSPQPIQETQYF. DNA of the CDR3: TGCGCCAGCAGCCCCCAGCCTATTCAAGAGACCCAGTACTTC.

This clonotype was counted many times. This chain connects TRBV5-1 to TRBJ1-1; D perhaps matches TRBD1 (5 bases). Germline CDR1 and CDR2: SGHRS and YFSETQ. V was trimmed by 7 bases and J by 3 bases, leaving 13 bases between them. The CDR3 consists of 13 residues. The DNA for the CDR3 is TGCGCCAGCCGCCAGGGAGGGCACACTGAAGCTTTCTTT. Its translation: CASRQGGHTEAFF.

V is TRBV4-1 and J is TRBJ2-7, with 10 bases identical to TRBD1. V trimming: 3 bases; J trimming: 3 bases; junction bases outside the gene matches: 5. This CDR3 is built from 15 residues. Germline V gene data show CDR1 as MGHRA and CDR2 as YSYEKL. CDR3 amino acids: CASSHRDRGDYEQYF. The CDR3 DNA follows: TGCGCCAGCAGCCACCGGGACAGGGGTGACTACGAGCAGTACTTC.

This clonotype was detected a few times. The chain joins TRBV7-2 to TRBJ1-1, with D perhaps TRBD1 (5 bases). Trimming stripped 2 bases from V and 1 base from J, with 8 bases between. The CDR3 extends over 14 amino acids. The V gene's germline CDR1 is SGHTA and CDR2 FQGNSA. The CDR3 loop reads CASSLSRENTEAFF. The CDR3 DNA is TGTGCCAGCAGCTTAAGCAGGGAGAACACTGAAGCTTTCTTT.

This clonotype was counted many times. The chain links TRBV4-2 to TRBJ1-2; D possibly corresponds to TRBD1 (5 bases). V was clipped by 4 bases and J by 0 bases, with 15 bases between them. The CDR3 is made up of 16 amino acids. Germline V gene sequence: CDR1 LGHNA, CDR2 YNFKEQ. CDR3 DNA sequence: TGTGCCAGCAGCCTCCCGGGGCTAAATCCTAACTATGGCTACACCTTC. Its protein is CASSLPGLNPNYGYTF.

This clonotype was detected ten times or more. V is TRBV29-1 and J is TRBJ1-1; no clear D gene. Trimming removed 4 bases from V and 1 base from J, with 7 bases in between. This CDR3 spans 12 amino acids. The V gene's germline CDR1 is SQVTM and CDR2 ANQGSEA. This CDR3 is CSVVRGNTEAFF. The CDR3 nucleotides read TGCAGCGTTGTTAGAGGGAACACTGAAGCTTTCTTT. The variable domain in full, completed from reference TRBV29-1 and TRBJ1-1, reads SAVISQKPSRDICQRGTSLTIQCQVDSQVTMMFWYRQQPGQSLTLIATANQGSEATYESGFVIDKFPISRPNLTFSTLTVSNMSPEDSSIYLCSVVRGNTEAFFGQGTRLTVV.

This clonotype was seen repeatedly, ten times or more. The gene calls are TRBV12-3 or TRBV12-4 and TRBJ2-7; D remains unclear. This CDR3 has 15 amino acids. V lost 3 bases, J lost 3 bases, and 15 bases lay in between. The CDR3 sequence is CASSFKGISDYEQYF. The DNA for the CDR3 is TGTGCCAGCAGTTTTAAAGGTATCTCGGACTACGAGCAGTACTTC.

The chain links TRBV20-1 to TRBJ2-3; 8 bases are shared with TRBD2. The CDR3 is 14 amino acids. V was clipped by 5 bases and J by 2 bases; unmatched bases: 6. Per the germline V gene, CDR1 is DFQATT and CDR2 is SNEGSKA (reference sequence). The CDR3 DNA reads as TGCAGTGCTCCAATAGCGGGGATCACAGATACGCAGTATTTT. Its translation is CSAPIAGITDTQYF.